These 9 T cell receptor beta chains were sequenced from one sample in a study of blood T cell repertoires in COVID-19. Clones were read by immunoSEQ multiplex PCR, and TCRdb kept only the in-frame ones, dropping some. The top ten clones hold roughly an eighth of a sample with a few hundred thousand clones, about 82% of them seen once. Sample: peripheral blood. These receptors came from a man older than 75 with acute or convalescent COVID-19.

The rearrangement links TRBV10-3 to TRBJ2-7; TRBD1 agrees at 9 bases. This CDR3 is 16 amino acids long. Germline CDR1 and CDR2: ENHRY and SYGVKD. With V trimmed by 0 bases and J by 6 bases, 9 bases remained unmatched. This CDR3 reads CAISESLRDRASEQYF. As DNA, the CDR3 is TGTGCCATCAGTGAGTCGCTACGGGACAGGGCGTCCGAGCAGTACTTC.

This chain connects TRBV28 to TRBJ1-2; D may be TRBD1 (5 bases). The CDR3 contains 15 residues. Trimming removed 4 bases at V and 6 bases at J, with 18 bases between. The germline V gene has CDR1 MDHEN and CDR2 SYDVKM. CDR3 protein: CASSSVTGGIDGYTF. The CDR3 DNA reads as TGTGCCAGCAGTTCTGTAACGGGGGGGATTGATGGCTACACCTTC.

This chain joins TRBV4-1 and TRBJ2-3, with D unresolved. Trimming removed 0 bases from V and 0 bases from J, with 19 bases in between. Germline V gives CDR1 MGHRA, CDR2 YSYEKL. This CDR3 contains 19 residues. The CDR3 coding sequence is TGCGCCAGCAGCCAAGATTACCCCGCTGGCGGAACTAGCACAGATACGCAGTATTTT. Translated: CASSQDYPAGGTSTDTQYF.

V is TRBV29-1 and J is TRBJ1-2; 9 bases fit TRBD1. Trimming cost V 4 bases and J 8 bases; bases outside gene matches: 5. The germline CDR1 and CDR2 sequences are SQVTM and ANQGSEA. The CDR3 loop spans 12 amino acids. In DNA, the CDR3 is TGCAGCGTTGGGGGACAGGGTAACGGCTACACCTTC. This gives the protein CSVGGQGNGYTF.

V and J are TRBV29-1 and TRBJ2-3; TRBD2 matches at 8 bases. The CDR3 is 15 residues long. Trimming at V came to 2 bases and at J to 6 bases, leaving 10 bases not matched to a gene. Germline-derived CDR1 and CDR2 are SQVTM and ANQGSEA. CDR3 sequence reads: CSVEISGTGGDTQYF. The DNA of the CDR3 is TGCAGCGTTGAAATCAGCGGGACGGGGGGGGATACGCAGTATTTT.

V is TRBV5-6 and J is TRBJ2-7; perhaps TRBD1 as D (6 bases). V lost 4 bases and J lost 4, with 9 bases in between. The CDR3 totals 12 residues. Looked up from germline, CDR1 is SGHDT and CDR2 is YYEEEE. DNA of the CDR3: TGTGCCAGCAGCCCAAGGGGGTACGAGCAGTACTTC. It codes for CASSPRGYEQYF.

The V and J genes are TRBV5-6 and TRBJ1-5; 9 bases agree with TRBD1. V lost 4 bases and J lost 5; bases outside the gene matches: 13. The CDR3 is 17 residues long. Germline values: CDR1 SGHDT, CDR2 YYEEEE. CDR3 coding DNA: TGTGCCAGCAGCCAATGGCGGACCGGGACAGGGCATCAGCCCCAGCATTTT. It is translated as CASSQWRTGTGHQPQHF. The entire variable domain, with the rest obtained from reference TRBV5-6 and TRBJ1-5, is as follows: DAGVTQSPTHLIKTRGQQVTLRCSPKSGHDTVSWYQQALGQGPQFIFQYYEEEERQRGNFPDRFSGHQFPNYSSELNVNALLLGDSALYLCASSQWRTGTGHQPQHFGDGTRLSIL.

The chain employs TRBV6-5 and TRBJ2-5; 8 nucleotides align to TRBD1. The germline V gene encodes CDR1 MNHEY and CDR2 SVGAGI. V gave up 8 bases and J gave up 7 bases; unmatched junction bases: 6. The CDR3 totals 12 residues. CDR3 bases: TGTGCCAGCCGGACAGGGATGGGGACCCAGTACTTC. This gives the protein CASRTGMGTQYF.

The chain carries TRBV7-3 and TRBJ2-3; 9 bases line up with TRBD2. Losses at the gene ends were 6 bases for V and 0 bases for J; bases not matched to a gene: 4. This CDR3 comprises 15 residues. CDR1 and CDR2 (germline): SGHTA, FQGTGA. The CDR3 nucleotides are TGTGCCAGCAGTAAGACTAGCGGAAGCACAGATACGCAGTATTTT. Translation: CASSKTSGSTDTQYF. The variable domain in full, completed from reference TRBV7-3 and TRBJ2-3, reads GAGVSQTPSNKVTEKGKYVELRCDPISGHTALYWYRQSLGQGPEFLIYFQGTGAADDSGLPNDRFFAVRPEGSVSTLKIQRTERGDSAVYLCASSKTSGSTDTQYFGPGTRLTVL.